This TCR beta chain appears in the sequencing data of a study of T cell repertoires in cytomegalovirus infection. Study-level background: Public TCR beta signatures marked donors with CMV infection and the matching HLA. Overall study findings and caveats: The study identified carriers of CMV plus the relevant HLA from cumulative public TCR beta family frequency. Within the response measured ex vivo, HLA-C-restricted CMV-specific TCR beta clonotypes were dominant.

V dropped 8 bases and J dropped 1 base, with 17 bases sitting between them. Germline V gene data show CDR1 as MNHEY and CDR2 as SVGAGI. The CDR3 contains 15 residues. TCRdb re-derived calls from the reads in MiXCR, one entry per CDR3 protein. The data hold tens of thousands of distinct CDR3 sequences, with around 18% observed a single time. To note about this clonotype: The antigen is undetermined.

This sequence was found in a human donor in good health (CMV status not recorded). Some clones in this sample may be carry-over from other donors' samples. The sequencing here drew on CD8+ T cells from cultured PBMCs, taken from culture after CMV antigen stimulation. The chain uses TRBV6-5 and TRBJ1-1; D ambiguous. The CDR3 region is CASSLRGGPNTEAFF. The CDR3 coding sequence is TGTGCCAGCTCCTTACGGGGAGGCCCGAACACTGAAGCTTTCTTT.